The 5 T cell receptor beta chains given below trace back to one sample, sequenced in a study of somatic mutations in cytotoxic T cells in rheumatoid arthritis. Assay used: immunoSEQ multiplex PCR; TCRdb lists only in-frame clones, some missing. The sample contains approximately 12,000 clones, 80% of which appear only once. Sample: CD8+ T cells sorted from blood. The receptors originated from a man in his forties or fifties in good health.

The J gene is TRBJ1-3, the V gene TRBV5-1; D ambiguous. The ends were cut back, 6 bases at V and 8 bases at J, with 6 bases in the middle. Looked up from germline, CDR1 is SGHRS and CDR2 is YFSETQ. CDR3 length: 10 residues. Here the CDR3 DNA reads TGCGCCAGCATTTTAGACACCATATATTTT. It encodes CASILDTIYF.

This clone has just one count. The CDR3 nucleotides are TGTGCCAGCAGCTTAGTGTCGGCGGGCAATGAGCAGTTCTTC. Residues: CASSLVSAGNEQFF. The chain carries TRBV7-2 and TRBJ2-1; the D gene is possibly TRBD2 (5 bases). The CDR3 has 14 amino acids. Trimming pared 1 base from V and 6 bases from J, leaving 10 bases between. Germline V gene data show CDR1 as SGHTA and CDR2 as FQGNSA.

This chain links TRBV18 with TRBJ2-5; D not certain. The CDR3 totals 14 residues. V gave up 3 bases and J gave up 5 bases, with 13 bases separating them. Looked up from germline, CDR1 is KGHSH and CDR2 is LQKENI. Here the CDR3 reads CASSPGPGTETQYF. The CDR3 DNA reads TGTGCCAGCTCACCGGGCCCAGGAACTGAGACCCAGTACTTC.

The gene calls are TRBV5-6 and TRBJ2-7; 8 bases align to TRBD1. Germline values: CDR1 SGHDT, CDR2 YYEEEE. The length of the CDR3 is 13 residues. With V trimmed by 4 bases and J by 2 bases, 2 bases remained unmatched. The CDR3 reads CASSLDRAYEQYF. In nucleotides, the CDR3 is TGTGCCAGCAGCCTGGACAGGGCCTACGAGCAGTACTTC.

The rearrangement links TRBV30 to TRBJ1-5, with D uncertain. Trimming removed 0 bases from V and 0 bases from J, with 9 bases in between. The CDR3 is 15 residues long. Germline CDR1 reads GTSNPN; CDR2 reads SVGIG (reference sequence). The CDR3 loop reads CAWSVKGYSNQPQHF. The CDR3 coding sequence is TGTGCCTGGAGTGTAAAAGGGTATAGCAATCAGCCCCAGCATTTT.